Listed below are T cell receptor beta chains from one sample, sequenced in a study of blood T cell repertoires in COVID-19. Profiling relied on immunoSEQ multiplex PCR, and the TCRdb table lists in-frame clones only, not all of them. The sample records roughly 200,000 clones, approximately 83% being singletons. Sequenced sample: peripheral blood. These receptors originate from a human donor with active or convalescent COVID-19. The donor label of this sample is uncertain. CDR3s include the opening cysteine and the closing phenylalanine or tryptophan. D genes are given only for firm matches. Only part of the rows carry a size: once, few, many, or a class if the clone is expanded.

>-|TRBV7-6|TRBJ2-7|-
CASKGDPGSYEQYF
TGTGCCAGCAAAGGAGACCCTGGTTCCTACGAGCAGTACTTC
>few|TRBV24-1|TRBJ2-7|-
CATSEVGGAQYF
TGTGCCACCAGTGAGGTAGGAGGCGCACAGTACTTC
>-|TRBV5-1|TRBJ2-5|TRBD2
CASSLGGGLAVRGTQYF
TGCGCCAGCAGCTTAGGTGGGGGACTAGCGGTCCGGGGGACCCAGTACTTC
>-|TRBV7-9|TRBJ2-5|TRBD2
CASSLGAGGYQETQYF
TGTGCCAGCAGCTTAGGTGCGGGGGGGTACCAAGAGACCCAGTACTTC
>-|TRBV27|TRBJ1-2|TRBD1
CASSPRGTGGWNAGYTF
TGTGCCAGCAGTCCCAGGGGGACAGGGGGCTGGAATGCTGGCTACACCTTC
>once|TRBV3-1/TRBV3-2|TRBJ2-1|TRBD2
CASRPYSGSGNEQFF
TGTGCCAGCAGGCCTTATAGCGGGAGTGGGAATGAGCAGTTCTTC
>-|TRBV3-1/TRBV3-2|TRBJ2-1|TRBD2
CASSHPIAGQYNEQFF
TGTGCCAGCAGCCACCCTATAGCGGGGCAATACAATGAGCAGTTCTTC
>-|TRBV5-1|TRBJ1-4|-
CASSPNPRGGGEKLFF
TGCGCCAGCAGCCCAAATCCGAGGGGAGGGGGTGAAAAACTGTTTTTT
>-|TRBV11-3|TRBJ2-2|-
CASSLGSLTGELFF
TGTGCCAGCAGCTTAGGGAGTCTTACCGGGGAGCTGTTTTTT
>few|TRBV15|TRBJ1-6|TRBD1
CATSIKQGAYSPLHF
TGTGCCACCAGCATAAAACAGGGGGCCTATTCACCCCTCCACTTT
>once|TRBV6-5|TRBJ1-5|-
CASSYGPYSNQPQHF
TGTGCCAGCAGTTACGGGCCGTATAGCAATCAGCCCCAGCATTTT
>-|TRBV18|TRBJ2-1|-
CASSPDFGGEQFF
TGTGCCAGCTCACCGGACTTTGGAGGTGAGCAGTTCTTC
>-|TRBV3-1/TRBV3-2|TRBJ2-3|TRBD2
CASSRAGGPTDTQYF
TGTGCCAGCAGCCGAGCGGGAGGGCCGACAGATACGCAGTATTTT